This record looks at one T cell receptor beta chain sequence and its context. Per germline, CDR1 SGHRS and CDR2 YFSETQ. The CDR3 has 12 amino acids. Trimming took off 4 bases at V and 5 bases at J, with 8 bases between the two ends. Authors' data handling: Estimated nucleated cell counts came from reference gene primer amplification. Produced via immunoSEQ multiplex PCR; TCRdb's table is partial and in-frame only. V and J calls and clone size are given by that table; D and trimming were obtained from the DNA. The data hold 240,000 or so clones, with 81% observed a single time. Enrolment of Seattle patients took place during active infection, and they were followed longitudinally. These data are taken from a study of blood T cell repertoires in COVID-19.

This chain joins TRBV5-1 and TRBJ2-3; no reliable D call. The sequence derives from a woman at least 80 years old with COVID-19, enrolled during active disease. Source material: peripheral blood. CDR3 coding DNA: TGCGCCAGCAGCCCGAATAGAGATACGCAGTATTTT. Translated, it gives CASSPNRDTQYF.